Listed here is a single T cell receptor (beta chain). The antigen remains unidentified. Quantitative 5'-RACE was performed with molecular barcodes, and it yielded the TCR beta libraries. One entry per CDR3 protein results from TCRdb running MiXCR on the 5' RACE reads. The sample gives some 150,000 distinct CDR3 sequences, around two fifths of which show up once; 13% to 15% is in the top ten. The sample belongs to a study of CD8 T cells in ankylosing spondylitis. Deletions cut 1 base from V and 6 bases from J, with 10 bases between. CDR1 is LGHNA, CDR2 YSLEER, per germline. The CDR3 loop spans 14 amino acids. The study's findings and limits: The authors reported significant enrichment of disease-linked clones in matched ankylosing spondylitis synovial fluid. A motif of 7 or 8 highly homologous TCR beta variants was seen as apparently characteristic of ankylosing spondylitis blood.

The origin of this receptor is a male donor with ankylosing spondylitis. The V gene is TRBV4-3, the J gene TRBJ1-5; D possibly corresponds to TRBD1 (5 bases). Sequencing input: synovial fluid, either unsorted or a sorted T cell fraction (not recorded which). DNA for the CDR3: TGCGCCAGCAGCCAAGCCGGCGGGACTCAGCCCCAGCATTTT. Translated, it gives CASSQAGGTQPQHF.